A selection of T cell receptor beta chains follows, all from one sample in a study of T cells in localized non-small cell lung cancer. Clones were read by immunoSEQ multiplex PCR, and TCRdb kept only the in-frame ones, dropping some. The sample yields 72,000 or so clones, 80% to 90% seen once. Sequenced material: peripheral blood, taken before any cancer treatment. The receptor set was obtained from a male donor older than 55 with stage III squamous cell lung carcinoma. Each CDR3 is given with its conserved first and last residue. The order of the fields is clone size, V gene, J gene, D gene, CDR3 protein, CDR3 DNA. D genes are given only for firm matches. Size values are once, few and many counts, or a class for expanded clones, and some rows have none.

-	TRBV5-1	TRBJ2-2	-	CASSLERGPNTGELFF	TGCGCCAGCAGCTTGGAAAGGGGACCGAACACCGGGGAGCTGTTTTTT
-	TRBV6-5	TRBJ2-1	-	CASSYDQGGHNEQFF	TGTGCCAGCAGTTACGACCAGGGGGGCCACAATGAGCAGTTCTTC
-	TRBV6-1	TRBJ2-3	-	CATREGTDTQYF	TGTGCCACCAGGGAAGGCACAGATACGCAGTATTTT
-	TRBV19	TRBJ2-6	TRBD1	CASSIGDRGTGANVLTF	TGTGCCAGTAGTATTGGGGACAGGGGTACGGGGGCCAACGTCCTGACTTTC
-	TRBV5-8	TRBJ1-3	-	CASSLTVMPGNTIYF	TGTGCCAGCAGCTTAACAGTTATGCCTGGAAACACCATATATTTT
-	TRBV5-4	TRBJ2-2	TRBD1	CASNRGDTGELFF	TGTGCCAGCAACAGGGGGGACACCGGGGAGCTGTTTTTT
once	TRBV9	TRBJ1-4	-	CASSVGPRGFEKLFF	TGTGCCAGCAGCGTAGGGCCCCGGGGGTTTGAAAAACTGTTTTTT
-	TRBV11-2	TRBJ1-1	-	CASSLNTEAFF	TGTGCCAGCAGCCTGAACACTGAAGCTTTCTTT
-	TRBV14	TRBJ2-1	-	CASSQVSPRNEQFF	TGTGCCAGCAGCCAAGTTTCCCCCAGGAATGAGCAGTTCTTC
-	TRBV19	TRBJ2-1	-	CASKRQGGHNEQFF	TGTGCCAGTAAACGGCAGGGTGGCCACAATGAGCAGTTCTTC
-	TRBV7-9	TRBJ2-7	-	CASSITGYEQYF	TGTGCCAGCAGCATAACGGGGTACGAGCAGTACTTC
-	TRBV5-4	TRBJ1-1	-	CASSLSPNTEAFF	TGTGCCAGCAGCTTAAGTCCCAACACTGAAGCTTTCTTT
-	TRBV12-5	TRBJ2-5	-	CASGLAGAPKETQYF	TGTGCTAGTGGTTTGGCCGGGGCCCCGAAGGAGACCCAGTACTTC
-	TRBV5-1	TRBJ1-1	-	CASSLSQTNTEAFF	TGCGCCAGCAGCTTGAGTCAGACGAACACTGAAGCTTTCTTT
few	TRBV4-2	TRBJ1-6	-	CASSQDLGLRDSPLHF	TGTGCCAGCAGCCAAGATCTAGGGTTGAGGGATTCACCCCTCCACTTT
-	TRBV7-2	TRBJ2-3	TRBD1	CASTQPSGQGADTQYF	TGTGCCAGCACCCAACCGTCGGGACAGGGGGCAGATACGCAGTATTTT
medium-sized	TRBV4-1	TRBJ2-1	-	CASSHVDILSYNEQFF	TGCGCCAGCAGCCATGTCGACATCCTCTCCTACAATGAGCAGTTCTTC
-	TRBV30	TRBJ2-1	-	CAYAPSSYNEQFF	TGTGCCTACGCTCCTAGCTCCTACAATGAGCAGTTCTTC
few	TRBV5-6	TRBJ1-3	-	CASSLGQIGSGNTIYF	TGTGCCAGCAGCTTGGGCCAGATCGGCTCTGGAAACACCATATATTTT
-	TRBV19	TRBJ1-2	-	CASSLRGHGNYGYTF	TGTGCCAGTAGCCTCCGGGGACACGGAAACTATGGCTACACCTTC
-	TRBV5-5	TRBJ2-7	-	CASSATGTDLYEQYF	TGTGCCAGCAGCGCGACCGGGACGGACCTCTACGAGCAGTACTTC
-	TRBV2	TRBJ2-3	-	CASSDAATDTQYF	TGTGCCAGCAGTGACGCTGCCACAGATACGCAGTATTTT
-	TRBV5-1	TRBJ1-5	-	CASSLGGSRNQPQHF	TGCGCCAGCAGCTTGGGGGGCAGCCGCAATCAGCCCCAGCATTTT
few	TRBV2	TRBJ2-2	TRBD2	CASSDIDWRGVNTGELFF	TGTGCCAGCAGCGACATCGACTGGCGGGGGGTGAACACCGGGGAGCTGTTTTTT
-	TRBV2	TRBJ2-5	TRBD2	CASKKTGTSVETQYF	TGTGCCAGCAAGAAAACCGGGACTAGCGTAGAGACCCAGTACTTC
-	TRBV4-3	TRBJ2-5	TRBD2	CASSQDSSGGARETQYF	TGCGCCAGCAGCCAGGACTCTAGCGGGGGGGCTCGGGAGACCCAGTACTTC
-	TRBV2	TRBJ2-5	TRBD1	CASTGGRQETQYF	TGTGCCAGTACAGGGGGTCGACAAGAGACCCAGTACTTC
-	TRBV4-3	TRBJ2-3	-	CASSQSRDTQYF	TGCGCCAGCAGCCAATCGAGAGATACGCAGTATTTT